Only a few counts were recorded for the clone carrying this TCR beta chain. Its target is unknown. The sample originates from a study of blood T cells in healthy people across ages. Whole-study context: With template switching, about one barcoded beta molecule was captured per two T cells.

Study-wide points: Estimates of total diversity, which came from one million sequenced T cells, were considered to be underestimates. TCR beta diversity tracked closely with naive T cell percentage.

Combining a sample-barcoded 5' primer with a J-beta primer mix, a second PCR ran for 7 to 11 cycles. TCRdb reprocessed the 5' RACE reads via MiXCR and lists one record per CDR3 protein. The sample carries 700,000 or so distinct CDR3 sequences, about a fifth recorded once. For every donor, a draw yielded 8.5 to 10 milliliters of peripheral blood. Germline CDR1 and CDR2: MNHEY and SVGEGT. There are 18 residues in the CDR3. Input material: blood. The receptor was derived from a man aged 65-85 years in good health. V is TRBV6-2 or TRBV6-3 and J is TRBJ2-5; 12 positions agree with TRBD2. The tail of the sequence fits TRBJ2-1 better, so the J call may be wrong. CDR3: CASRKNLPGTSGSNEQFF. The CDR3 nucleotides are TGTGCCAGCAGGAAAAATCTACCCGGGACTAGCGGGTCTAATGAGCAGTTCTTC.